The 8 T cell receptor beta chains below were found in one sample sequenced in a study of identical twins. TCRdb fed the 5' RACE reads into MiXCR, producing one record per CDR3 protein. The data show roughly 690,000 distinct CDR3 sequences, roughly 6% seen once. The sample consisted of naive T cells sorted from blood. The receptors were sampled from a man aged 18 to 30 in good health.

This clonotype was observed many times. The chain has TRBV10-3 and TRBJ2-7; TRBD2 aligns across 9 bases. Germline V lookup: CDR1 ENHRY, CDR2 SYGVKD. V shed 7 bases, J shed 1 base, and the junction held 5 bases outside the gene matches. This CDR3 is 14 amino acids long. DNA of the CDR3: TGTGCCATCAAGCCAGCGGGAGGTTCCTACGAGCAGTACTTC. The encoded protein is CAIKPAGGSYEQYF.

This clonotype was detected ten times or more. One end of the junction varies from germline; a read error may be responsible. The genes are TRBV20-1 and TRBJ2-5, with 15 bases fitting TRBD2. Germline CDR1 and CDR2: DFQATT and SNEGSKA (reference sequence). This CDR3 contains 13 residues. This CDR3 reads CSARSGTSGRFWF. The CDR3 bases are TGCAGTGCTAGATCCGGGACTAGCGGGAGGTTCTGGTTC.

In this sample, this clonotype turned up a few times. The chain recombines TRBV3-1 with TRBJ2-1; 12 bases map to TRBD2. The CDR3 has 18 amino acids. V gave up 0 bases and J gave up 2 bases; unmatched junction bases: 5. Germline CDR1 LGHDT, CDR2 YNNKEL (reference sequence). CDR3 nucleotide sequence: TGTGCCAGCAGCCAAGATTGGGCTAGCGGGAGGGCCTACAATGAGCAGTTCTTC. Its protein is CASSQDWASGRAYNEQFF.

This clonotype was seen repeatedly, ten times or more. The chain has TRBV20-1 and TRBJ1-1; perhaps TRBD1 as D (5 bases). The CDR3 covers 13 residues. Germline assignment: CDR1 DFQATT and CDR2 SNEGSKA (reference sequence). Trimming shortened V by 6 bases and J by 4 bases, and 15 bases separated the two germline ends. CDR3 nucleotides: TGCAGTGCCATTAAGGGAGGGGTCACTGAAGCTTTCTTT. It codes for CSAIKGGVTEAFF.

This clonotype was seen ten or more times. The chain employs TRBV4-3 and TRBJ1-6; D gene ambiguous. V was pared by 0 bases and J by 6 bases, with 15 bases between. There are 17 residues in the CDR3. Germline-derived CDR1 and CDR2 are LGHNA and YSLEER. The CDR3, as DNA: TGCGCCAGCAGCCAAGACCCTTGGGAAACCTCTAATTCACCCCTCCACTTT. It codes for CASSQDPWETSNSPLHF.

The chain recombines TRBV6-1 with TRBJ2-7, with D perhaps TRBD2 (5 bases). The CDR3 runs to 14 residues. From germline, CDR1 is MNHNS and CDR2 SASEGT. V was trimmed by 7 bases and J by 8 bases, leaving 21 bases between them. CDR3 amino acids: CASTTPGEGGKQYF. CDR3 nucleotide sequence: TGTGCCAGCACCACTCCCGGAGAGGGTGGGAAGCAGTACTTC.

The sample holds many counts of this clonotype. V is TRBV21-1 and J is TRBJ2-2. TRBV21-1 is designated a pseudogene. This CDR3 has 16 residues. In nucleotides, the CDR3 is TGTGCCAGCAGCAAAGTGCGGGATAGTGACACCGGGGAGCTGTTTTTT. Protein sequence: CASSKVRDSDTGELFF.

This clonotype was picked up many times. The genes are TRBV20-1 and TRBJ2-5; 11 bases fit TRBD2. J lost 5 bases, V lost 3 bases, and 5 bases had no gene match. The CDR3 is 14 residues long. Germline assignment: CDR1 DFQATT and CDR2 SNEGSKA (reference sequence). CDR3 DNA sequence: TGCAGTGCTAGTCTACTAGCGGGAGCGGAGACCCAGTACTTC. Protein product: CSASLLAGAETQYF.